This TCR beta chain appears in the sequencing data of a study of CD8 T cells in Susac syndrome. Study observations and caveats: Only a relatively small number of individuals were included in the TCR sequencing and HLA analysis.

Notes on this clonotype: Its specificity is unknown.

The CDR3 covers 15 residues. Trimming stripped 5 bases from V and 2 bases from J, with 13 bases between. Reverse transcription used about 0.45 to 1 ug RNA and random hexamers. The immunoSEQ assay covered 54 Vbeta and 13 Jbeta segments for CDR3. TCRdb analysed the immunoSEQ multiplex PCR reads with MiXCR anew, one entry per CDR3 protein. This sample yields around 140,000 distinct CDR3 sequences, of which roughly 96% are seen a single time; 0.11% belongs to the top ten. This TCR came from a human donor with multiple sclerosis. The chain recombines TRBV12-3 or TRBV12-4 with TRBJ1-5; weak D call: TRBD1 (5 bases). The source material was CD4+ T cells from PBMCs. This CDR3 is CASSLRESGNQPQHF. In DNA, the CDR3 is TGTGCCAGCAGTCTCAGGGAAAGCGGCAATCAGCCCCAGCATTTT.